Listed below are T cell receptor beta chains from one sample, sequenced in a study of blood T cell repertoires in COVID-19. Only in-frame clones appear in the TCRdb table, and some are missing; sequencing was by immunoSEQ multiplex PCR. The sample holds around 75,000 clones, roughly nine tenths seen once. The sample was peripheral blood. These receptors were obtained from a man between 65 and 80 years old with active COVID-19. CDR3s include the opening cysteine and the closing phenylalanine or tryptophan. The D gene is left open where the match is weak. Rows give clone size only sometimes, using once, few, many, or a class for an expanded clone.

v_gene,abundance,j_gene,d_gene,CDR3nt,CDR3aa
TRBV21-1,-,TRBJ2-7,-,TGTGCCAGCAGCAAACGGGGACAGGACCCATCCTACGAGCAGTACTTC,CASSKRGQDPSYEQYF
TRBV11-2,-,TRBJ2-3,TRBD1,TGTGCCAGCAGCCCCCCCGGGACAGGGGTGGATACGCAGTATTTT,CASSPPGTGVDTQYF
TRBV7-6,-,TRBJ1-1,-,TGTGCCAGCAGCTCCCTGGGTGGTGAGGGAGCTTTCTTT,CASSSLGGEGAFF
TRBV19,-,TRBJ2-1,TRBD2,TGTGCCAGTTCACAGCGGGGGCTGAACAATGAGCAGTTCTTC,CASSQRGLNNEQFF
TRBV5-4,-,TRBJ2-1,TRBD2,TGTGCCAGTATAGCGGGAGGCCCCTACAATGAGCAGTTCTTC,CASIAGGPYNEQFF
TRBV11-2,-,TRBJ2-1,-,TGTGCCAGCAGCTTGAGTAACTCCTACAATGAGCAGTTCTTC,CASSLSNSYNEQFF
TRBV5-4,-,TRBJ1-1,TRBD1,TGTGCCAGCAGCGCGCGGGACAGGGGAGGGACTGAAGCTTTCTTT,CASSARDRGGTEAFF
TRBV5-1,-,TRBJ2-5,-,TGCGCCAGCAGCTTGGGTGGAGGGACGGGACAAGAGACCCAGTACTTC,CASSLGGGTGQETQYF
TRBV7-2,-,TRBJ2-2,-,TGTGCCAGCAGCCTGGAGTGGACCGGGGAGCTGTTTTTT,CASSLEWTGELFF
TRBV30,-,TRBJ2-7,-,TGTGCCTGGACACCCGGACGGGGGTACGAGCAGTACTTC,CAWTPGRGYEQYF
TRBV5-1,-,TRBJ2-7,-,TGCGCCAGCAGCCGGGCTGAGGGACAATTATACGAGCAGTACTTC,CASSRAEGQLYEQYF
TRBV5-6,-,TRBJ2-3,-,TGTGCCAGCAGCACCACAGGGCCTAGGGGGGATACGCAGTATTTT,CASSTTGPRGDTQYF
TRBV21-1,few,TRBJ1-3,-,TGTGCCAGCAGCAAAGGTCCCAGCTCTGGAAACACCATATATTTT,CASSKGPSSGNTIYF
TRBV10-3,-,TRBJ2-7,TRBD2,TGTGCCATCAGTCCGGGACTAGCGGGAGGTGGGGAAGACTACGAGCAGTACTTC,CAISPGLAGGGEDYEQYF
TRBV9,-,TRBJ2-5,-,TGTGCCAGCAGCGTAGATGGGGGGTTGGGCTTACAAGAGACCCAGTACTTC,CASSVDGGLGLQETQYF
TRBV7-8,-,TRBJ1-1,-,TGTGCCAGCAGCTTAGTGGGCACCCAGAACACTGAAGCTTTCTTT,CASSLVGTQNTEAFF
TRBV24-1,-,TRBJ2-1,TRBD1,TGTGCCACCAGTGATACCCCCGGGACAGGGAATGAGCAGTTCTTC,CATSDTPGTGNEQFF